This is a list of T cell receptor beta chains from one sample in a study of blood T cell repertoires in COVID-19. The repertoire was sequenced with immunoSEQ multiplex PCR; TCRdb's copy has only in-frame clones and lacks some. The sample yields about 270,000 clones, roughly 86% seen once. The specimen sequenced was peripheral blood. These receptors all come from a man between 35 and 55 years old who had recovered from COVID-19. Both conserved end residues are part of each CDR3. The order of the fields is V gene, clone size, J gene, D gene, CDR3 protein, CDR3 DNA. D genes are given only for firm matches. Where a row states a size, it is once, few, many or the class of an expanded clone; other rows omit it.

TRBV2	NA	TRBJ1-1	NA	CASSEARGAATEAFF	TGTGCCAGCAGTGAAGCGCGGGGGGCTGCCACTGAAGCTTTCTTT
TRBV5-6	NA	TRBJ2-1	TRBD1	CASSLVGQVKFF	TGTGCCAGCAGCTTGGTGGGACAGGTCAAGTTCTTC
TRBV7-2	NA	TRBJ2-5	TRBD1	CASSSSRDRGTQYF	TGTGCCAGCAGCTCATCAAGAGACAGGGGGACCCAGTACTTC
TRBV13	NA	TRBJ1-3	NA	CASSSPGSSGNTIYF	TGTGCCAGCAGCTCGCCGGGTAGCTCTGGAAACACCATATATTTT
TRBV27	few	TRBJ2-1	NA	CASSFVPGTYNEQFF	TGTGCCAGCAGTTTTGTCCCGGGGACCTACAATGAGCAGTTCTTC
TRBV5-1	NA	TRBJ2-7	NA	CASSAAGTSQGEQYF	TGCGCCAGCAGCGCCGCCGGGACATCACAGGGCGAGCAGTACTTC
TRBV19	NA	TRBJ2-2	NA	CASQRPSDTGELFF	TGTGCCAGCCAGCGGCCCAGCGACACCGGGGAGCTGTTTTTT
TRBV28	NA	TRBJ1-1	TRBD1	CASSLYRGEAFF	TGTGCCAGCAGTTTATACAGGGGTGAAGCTTTCTTT
TRBV7-9	NA	TRBJ1-2	NA	CASRWTSRGDYGYTF	TGTGCCAGCAGATGGACAAGTCGAGGTGACTATGGCTACACCTTC
TRBV27	NA	TRBJ2-1	NA	CASSLGVQRYNEQFF	TGTGCCAGCAGTTTAGGGGTCCAGCGGTACAATGAGCAGTTCTTC
TRBV6-2/TRBV6-3	NA	TRBJ1-2	TRBD1	CASSNTGGGYGYTF	TGTGCCAGCAGCAACACAGGGGGCGGCTATGGCTACACCTTC
TRBV5-1	NA	TRBJ1-2	TRBD1	CASSQGGAGGYTF	TGCGCCAGCAGCCAAGGGGGCGCGGGTGGCTACACCTTC
TRBV11-3	NA	TRBJ2-1	TRBD2	CASSHGTSGSIYNEQFF	TGTGCCAGCAGCCACGGGACTAGCGGGAGTATCTACAATGAGCAGTTCTTC
TRBV2	NA	TRBJ2-5	TRBD2	CASSAAAGLQETQYF	TGTGCCAGCAGTGCGGCAGCGGGATTACAAGAGACCCAGTACTTC
TRBV7-3	NA	TRBJ1-1	TRBD1	CASLYNVFISDRGLNTEAFF	TGTGCCAGCCTCTATAACGTTTTTATCTCGGACAGGGGACTGAACACTGAAGCTTTCTTT
TRBV24-1	NA	TRBJ1-5	NA	CATTLKQTGSNQPQHF	TGTGCCACCACCCTCAAGCAGACGGGTAGCAATCAGCCCCAGCATTTT
TRBV18	few	TRBJ2-1	TRBD2	CASSPTTSGGRGEQFF	TGTGCCAGCTCACCAACGACTAGCGGGGGCCGGGGTGAGCAGTTCTTC
TRBV27	NA	TRBJ1-1	TRBD1	CASSRTGLNTEAFF	TGTGCCAGCAGTAGGACAGGGTTGAACACTGAAGCTTTCTTT
TRBV29-1	NA	TRBJ1-4	TRBD1	CSVEDPRGTDEKLFF	TGCAGCGTTGAAGATCCTCGGGGGACAGATGAAAAACTGTTTTTT
TRBV28	NA	TRBJ1-2	NA	CASSFTGQYYGYTF	TGTGCCAGCAGTTTTACCGGACAGTACTATGGCTACACCTTC
TRBV27	once	TRBJ2-7	TRBD1	CASSKGQGGYEQYF	TGTGCCAGCAGTAAGGGACAGGGGGGATACGAGCAGTACTTC
TRBV7-9	NA	TRBJ2-1	TRBD2	CASSSRLAGRYNEQFF	TGTGCCAGCAGCTCCAGACTAGCGGGAAGGTACAATGAGCAGTTCTTC
TRBV7-2	NA	TRBJ2-5	TRBD2	CASSLAPSGGQQETQYF	TGTGCCAGCAGCTTAGCGCCTAGCGGGGGGCAACAAGAGACCCAGTACTTC
TRBV7-2	NA	TRBJ1-3	NA	CASRVRAGGGNTIYF	TGTGCCAGCAGGGTGAGGGCGGGGGGAGGAAACACCATATATTTT
TRBV7-2	NA	TRBJ2-7	TRBD2	CASSALAGGPRNEQYF	TGTGCCAGCAGCGCATTAGCGGGAGGGCCACGCAACGAGCAGTACTTC
TRBV5-1	NA	TRBJ2-2	NA	CASSGAGELFF	TGCGCCAGCTCAGGGGCCGGGGAGCTGTTTTTT
TRBV2	NA	TRBJ2-1	TRBD2	CASRGGEQFF	TGTGCCAGCAGGGGGGGGGAGCAGTTCTTC
TRBV27	NA	TRBJ1-4	NA	CASSPLQATNEKLFF	TGTGCCAGCAGCCCTCTACAGGCAACTAATGAAAAACTGTTTTTT
TRBV7-2	NA	TRBJ2-7	TRBD2	CASSRETRLAGGYEQYF	TGTGCCAGCAGTCGGGAGACTAGGCTAGCGGGGGGCTACGAGCAGTACTTC
TRBV29-1	NA	TRBJ1-4	NA	CSVGRNPGENEKLFF	TGCAGCGTTGGGAGGAACCCGGGGGAGAATGAAAAACTGTTTTTT
TRBV2	NA	TRBJ1-6	NA	CASSVRGGSPLHF	TGTGCCAGCAGTGTGCGAGGAGGGTCACCCCTCCACTTT
TRBV9	NA	TRBJ2-3	TRBD1	CASSSRGGTGGGDTQYF	TGTGCCAGCAGCTCTCGCGGCGGGACAGGGGGTGGTGATACGCAGTATTTT
TRBV30	NA	TRBJ2-2	TRBD2	CAWSLIRTSGSHTGELFF	TGTGCCTGGAGTCTAATAAGGACTAGCGGGAGTCATACCGGGGAGCTGTTTTTT
TRBV5-4	NA	TRBJ2-3	NA	CASSFKQGPYTQYF	TGTGCCAGCAGCTTTAAACAGGGACCGTATACGCAGTATTTT
TRBV5-1	once	TRBJ2-7	TRBD2	CASRGSEQYF	TGCGCCAGCCGCGGGAGCGAGCAGTACTTC
TRBV15	NA	TRBJ2-1	TRBD2	CATRDLGGSSYNEQFF	TGTGCCACCAGGGATTTGGGGGGGAGCTCCTACAATGAGCAGTTCTTC
TRBV5-1	NA	TRBJ1-4	NA	CASSSTAYNEKLFF	TGCGCCAGCAGCTCGACAGCTTATAATGAAAAACTGTTTTTT
TRBV9	NA	TRBJ2-7	NA	CASSGGTVPYEQYF	TGTGCCAGCAGCGGCGGGACCGTTCCCTACGAGCAGTACTTC
TRBV4-3	NA	TRBJ1-1	NA	CASSRVGSVWGNTEAFF	TGCGCCAGCAGCCGGGTGGGTAGCGTCTGGGGGAACACTGAAGCTTTCTTT
TRBV7-2	NA	TRBJ1-4	TRBD1	CASSLVGWTGRKTNEKLFF	TGTGCCAGCAGCTTGGTGGGTTGGACAGGGAGGAAAACTAATGAAAAACTGTTTTTT
TRBV11-2	NA	TRBJ2-1	TRBD2	CASSARGGANNEQFF	TGTGCCAGCAGCGCCCGCGGGGGGGCCAACAATGAGCAGTTCTTC
TRBV2	NA	TRBJ2-7	NA	CASLISHINDQRYEQYF	TGTGCCAGCCTCATCTCTCACATTAATGATCAGAGGTACGAGCAGTACTTC